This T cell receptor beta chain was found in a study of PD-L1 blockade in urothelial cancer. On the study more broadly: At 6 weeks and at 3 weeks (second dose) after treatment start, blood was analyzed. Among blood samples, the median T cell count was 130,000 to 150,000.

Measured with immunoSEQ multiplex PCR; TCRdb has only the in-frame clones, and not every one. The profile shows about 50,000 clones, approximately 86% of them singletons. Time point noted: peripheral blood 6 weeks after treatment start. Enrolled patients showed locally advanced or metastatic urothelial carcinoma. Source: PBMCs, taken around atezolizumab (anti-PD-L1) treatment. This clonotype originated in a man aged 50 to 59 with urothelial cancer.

The CDR3 DNA sequence: TGTGCCAGCACCCAAGGGGGGGGTGGGGCCAACGTCCTGACTTTC. This codes for CASTQGGGGANVLTF. The gene calls are TRBV6-5 and TRBJ2-6; D is perhaps TRBD2 (7 bases). CDR1 MNHEY and CDR2 SVGAGI come from the germline V gene. The length of the CDR3 is 15 residues. The V end lost 7 bases, the J end lost 3 bases, and 13 bases lay between the germline ends.